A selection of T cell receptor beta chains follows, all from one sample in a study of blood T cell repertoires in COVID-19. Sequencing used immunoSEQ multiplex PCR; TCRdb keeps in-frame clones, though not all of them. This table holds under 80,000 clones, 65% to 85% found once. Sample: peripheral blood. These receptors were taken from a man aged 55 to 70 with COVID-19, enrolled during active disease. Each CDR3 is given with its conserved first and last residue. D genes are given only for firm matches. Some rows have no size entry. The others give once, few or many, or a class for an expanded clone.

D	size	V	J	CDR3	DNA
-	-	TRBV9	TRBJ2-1	CASSADVQVDNEQFF	TGTGCCAGCAGCGCGGACGTACAGGTGGACAATGAGCAGTTCTTC
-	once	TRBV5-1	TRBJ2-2	CASSLEGLSTGELFF	TGCGCCAGCAGCCTGGAGGGACTGTCGACCGGGGAGCTGTTTTTT
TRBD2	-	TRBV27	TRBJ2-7	CASAVELAGVEQYF	TGTGCCAGCGCGGTTGAACTAGCGGGAGTTGAGCAGTACTTC
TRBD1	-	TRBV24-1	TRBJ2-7	CATSGEQGSSYEQYF	TGTGCCACCAGTGGGGAACAGGGGAGCTCCTACGAGCAGTACTTC
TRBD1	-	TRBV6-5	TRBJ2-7	CASSRLDREYEQYF	TGTGCCAGCTCACGATTGGACAGGGAATACGAGCAGTACTTC
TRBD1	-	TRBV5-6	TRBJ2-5	CASSFNAGGGETQYF	TGTGCCAGCAGCTTCAACGCAGGGGGCGGTGAGACCCAGTACTTC
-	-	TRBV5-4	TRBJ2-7	CASSLSLVGEQYF	TGTGCCAGCAGCTTGAGTCTAGTCGGCGAGCAGTACTTC
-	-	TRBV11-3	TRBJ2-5	CASSFQGGETQYF	TGTGCCAGCAGCTTCCAGGGGGGAGAGACCCAGTACTTC
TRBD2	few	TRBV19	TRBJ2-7	CASSILASGSSYEQYF	TGTGCCAGTAGTATATTGGCTAGCGGAAGCTCCTACGAGCAGTACTTC
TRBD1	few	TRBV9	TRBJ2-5	CASSSHRGRETQYF	TGTGCCAGCAGCTCCCACAGGGGGCGAGAGACCCAGTACTTC
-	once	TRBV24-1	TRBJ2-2	CATSDLRRENTGELFF	TGTGCCACCAGTGATTTGCGCAGGGAAAACACCGGGGAGCTGTTTTTT
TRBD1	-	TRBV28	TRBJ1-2	CASSFFVSGQALRGYTF	TGTGCCAGCAGTTTCTTTGTAAGTGGACAGGCCCTTAGGGGCTACACCTTC
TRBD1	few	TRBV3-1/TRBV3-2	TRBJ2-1	CASSRNPGQGLRNEQFF	TGTGCCAGCAGCCGCAATCCGGGACAGGGGCTGAGGAATGAGCAGTTCTTC
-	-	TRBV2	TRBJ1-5	CASSETPGGQPQHF	TGTGCCAGCAGTGAAACCCCTGGAGGCCAGCCCCAGCATTTT
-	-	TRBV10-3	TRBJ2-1	CAISEGSTLRNEQFF	TGTGCCATCAGTGAGGGTTCGACACTTAGGAATGAGCAGTTCTTC
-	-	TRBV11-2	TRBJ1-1	CASSSLRGGTEAFF	TGTGCCAGCAGCTCCCTGCGGGGAGGAACTGAAGCTTTCTTT
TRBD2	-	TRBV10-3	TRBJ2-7	CAISDTDLVGGEQYF	TGTGCCATCAGTGACACCGACTTGGTGGGGGGGGAGCAGTACTTC
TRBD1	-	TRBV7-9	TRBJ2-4	CASSLTGQINIQYF	TGTGCCAGCAGCTTAACGGGACAGATAAACATTCAGTACTTC
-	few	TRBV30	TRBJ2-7	CAWRGLPYEQYF	TGTGCCTGGAGGGGACTGCCCTACGAGCAGTACTTC
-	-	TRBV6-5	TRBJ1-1	CASAKESVLAFF	TGTGCCAGCGCGAAGGAGAGCGTTTTGGCTTTCTTT
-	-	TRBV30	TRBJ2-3	CAWSKTGEQYF	TGTGCCTGGAGTAAGACAGGAGAGCAGTATTTT
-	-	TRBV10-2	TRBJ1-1	CASSRRNTEAFF	TGCGCCAGCTCAAGGAGGAACACTGAAGCTTTCTTT
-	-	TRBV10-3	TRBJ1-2	CAISESYGRNYGYTF	TGTGCCATCAGTGAGTCTTACGGCAGGAACTATGGCTACACCTTC
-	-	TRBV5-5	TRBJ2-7	CASTLSYEQYF	TGTGCCAGCACCCTCTCCTACGAGCAGTACTTC
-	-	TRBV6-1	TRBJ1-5	CASSEATGFNQPQHF	TGTGCCAGCAGTGAAGCCACAGGGTTCAATCAGCCCCAGCATTTT
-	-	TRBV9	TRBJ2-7	CASSVAAGAIYEQYF	TGTGCCAGCAGCGTAGCGGCAGGGGCAATCTACGAGCAGTACTTC
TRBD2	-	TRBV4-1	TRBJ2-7	CASSQDTLWGGRMYEQYF	TGCGCCAGCAGCCAAGATACACTGTGGGGCGGGAGGATGTACGAGCAGTACTTC
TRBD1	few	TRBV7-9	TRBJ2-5	CASSPWTGEETQYF	TGTGCCAGCAGCCCGTGGACAGGAGAAGAGACCCAGTACTTC
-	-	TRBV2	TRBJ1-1	CASRRTENTEAFF	TGTGCCAGCAGGCGGACAGAGAACACTGAAGCTTTCTTT
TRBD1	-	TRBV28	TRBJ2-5	CASSSRTGGLETQYF	TGTGCCAGCAGCTCCAGGACAGGGGGCCTGGAGACCCAGTACTTC
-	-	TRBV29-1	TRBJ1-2	CSVELEGRRGYTF	TGCAGCGTTGAATTGGAGGGGCGGAGAGGCTACACCTTC
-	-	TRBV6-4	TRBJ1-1	CASSATRAGTEAFF	TGTGCCAGCAGTGCAACGAGGGCGGGCACTGAAGCTTTCTTT
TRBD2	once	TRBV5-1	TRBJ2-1	CASSPTSGTREQFF	TGCGCCAGCAGCCCTACTAGCGGGACTCGGGAGCAGTTCTTC
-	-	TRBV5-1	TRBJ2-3	CASSPQGPSTDTQYF	TGCGCCAGCAGCCCTCAGGGTCCTAGCACAGATACGCAGTATTTT
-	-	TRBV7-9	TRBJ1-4	CASSPRGGSDEKLFF	TGTGCCAGCAGCCCCAGAGGCGGGTCCGACGAAAAACTGTTTTTT
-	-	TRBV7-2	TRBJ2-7	CASSFYATEYF	TGTGCCAGCAGCTTTTATGCTACTGAGTACTTC
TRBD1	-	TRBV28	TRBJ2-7	CASTGGQGFYEQYF	TGTGCCAGCACCGGGGGACAGGGGTTCTACGAGCAGTACTTC
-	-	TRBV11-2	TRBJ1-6	CASSLVQGYHSPLHF	TGTGCCAGCAGCTTAGTCCAGGGCTACCATTCACCCCTCCACTTT
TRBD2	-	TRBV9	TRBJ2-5	CASSARATSGSRETQYF	TGTGCCAGCAGCGCCCGAGCGACTAGCGGGAGTAGGGAGACCCAGTACTTC
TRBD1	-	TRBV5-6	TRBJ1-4	CASSIQGAGEKLFF	TGTGCCAGCAGCATACAGGGGGCAGGAGAAAAACTGTTTTTT
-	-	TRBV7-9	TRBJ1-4	CASSATEATGEKLFF	TGTGCCAGCAGCGCGACAGAGGCGACAGGTGAAAAACTGTTTTTT
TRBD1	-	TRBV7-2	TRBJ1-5	CASSFQGGNQPQHF	TGTGCCAGCAGCTTCCAGGGGGGCAATCAGCCCCAGCATTTT
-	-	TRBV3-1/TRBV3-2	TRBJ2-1	CASSQVSGTYNEQFF	TGTGCCAGCAGCCAAGTTAGCGGAACCTACAATGAGCAGTTCTTC
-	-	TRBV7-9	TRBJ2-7	CASSLGGAAYEQYF	TGTGCCAGCAGCTTAGGCGGGGCAGCCTACGAGCAGTACTTC
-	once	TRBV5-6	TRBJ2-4	CASSLGAGMAKNIQYF	TGTGCCAGCAGCTTGGGGGCGGGGATGGCCAAAAACATTCAGTACTTC
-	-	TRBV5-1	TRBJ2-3	CASSLEAASTDTQYF	TGCGCCAGCAGCTTGGAAGCGGCTAGCACAGATACGCAGTATTTT
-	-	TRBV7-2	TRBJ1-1	CASSPDWGGRTEAFF	TGTGCCAGCAGCCCTGACTGGGGGGGGCGGACTGAAGCTTTCTTT
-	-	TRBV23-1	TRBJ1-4	CASSQVEEKLFF	TGCGCCAGCAGTCAAGTGGAGGAAAAACTGTTTTTT
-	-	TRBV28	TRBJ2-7	CASKGEGGSYEQYF	TGTGCCTCCAAAGGGGAGGGGGGGTCCTACGAGCAGTACTTC
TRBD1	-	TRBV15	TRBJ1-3	CATSPRDRGNTIYF	TGTGCCACCAGCCCAAGGGACAGAGGAAACACCATATATTTT
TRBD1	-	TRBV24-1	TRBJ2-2	CATSDPGQPNTGELFF	TGTGCCACCAGTGATCCGGGACAGCCGAACACCGGGGAGCTGTTTTTT
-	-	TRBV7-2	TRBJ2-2	CASSTASGMAGELFF	TGTGCCAGCAGCACCGCCTCGGGGATGGCCGGGGAGCTGTTTTTT
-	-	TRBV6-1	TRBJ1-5	CASSEGGNLDQPQHF	TGTGCCAGCAGTGAAGGCGGGAATTTGGATCAGCCCCAGCATTTT
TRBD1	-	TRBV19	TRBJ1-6	CASGGGLSYNSPLHF	TGTGCCAGTGGAGGGGGCCTCTCCTATAATTCACCCCTCCACTTT
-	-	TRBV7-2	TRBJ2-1	CASSLGGPTYNEQFF	TGTGCCAGCAGCTTAGGAGGGCCTACCTACAATGAGCAGTTCTTC